What follows describes a single T cell receptor beta chain. This CDR3 has 15 residues. Trimming cost V 4 bases and J 2 bases; bases outside gene matches: 4. The V gene's germline CDR1 is LNHDA and CDR2 SQIVND (reference sequence). The data stem from a study of CD8 T cells in Susac syndrome. Roughly 0.45 to 1 ug RNA was reverse transcribed with random hexamers. An immunoSEQ multiplex PCR amplified TCR beta CDR3 over 54 Vbeta and 13 Jbeta. TCRdb itself ran the immunoSEQ multiplex PCR reads through MiXCR, one entry per CDR3 protein. This table has around 300,000 distinct CDR3 sequences, roughly 85% appearing once.

This chain uses TRBV19 with TRBJ2-1; TRBD2 matches 8 bases. Sequencing was performed on CD8+ T cells from PBMCs. The origin of this receptor is a human donor with multiple sclerosis. CDR3 loop: CASSTSGGPYNEQFF. CDR3 nucleotides: TGTGCCAGTAGTACGTCGGGAGGGCCCTACAATGAGCAGTTCTTC.